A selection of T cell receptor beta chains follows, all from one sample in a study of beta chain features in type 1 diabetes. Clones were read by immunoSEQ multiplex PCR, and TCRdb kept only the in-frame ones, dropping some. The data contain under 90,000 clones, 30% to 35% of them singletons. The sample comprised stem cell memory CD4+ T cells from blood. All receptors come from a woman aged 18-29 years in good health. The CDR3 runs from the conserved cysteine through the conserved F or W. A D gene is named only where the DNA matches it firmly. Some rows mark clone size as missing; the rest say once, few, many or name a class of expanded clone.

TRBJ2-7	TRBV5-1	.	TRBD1	CASSMGQGLYEQYF	TGCGCCAGCAGCATGGGACAGGGACTCTACGAGCAGTACTTC
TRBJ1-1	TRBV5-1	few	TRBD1	CASSPGQGYTEAFF	TGCGCCAGCAGCCCTGGACAGGGATACACTGAAGCTTTCTTT
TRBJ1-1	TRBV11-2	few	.	CASSPDSTEAFF	TGTGCCAGCAGCCCGGACAGCACTGAAGCTTTCTTT
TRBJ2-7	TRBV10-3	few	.	CAISDGKGVPYEQYF	TGTGCCATCAGTGATGGAAAGGGAGTCCCCTACGAGCAGTACTTC
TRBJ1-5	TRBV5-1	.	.	CASSLAPGDSNQPQHF	TGCGCCAGCAGCTTGGCTCCAGGGGATAGCAATCAGCCCCAGCATTTT
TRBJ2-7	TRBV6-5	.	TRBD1	CASSYSGTGFYEQYF	TGTGCCAGCAGTTACTCGGGGACAGGGTTCTACGAGCAGTACTTC
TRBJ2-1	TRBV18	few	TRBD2	CASSQTSGHSYNEQFF	TGTGCCAGCTCACAGACTAGCGGGCACTCCTACAATGAGCAGTTCTTC
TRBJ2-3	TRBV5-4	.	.	CASSLGGSSSTDTQYF	TGTGCCAGCAGCTTGGGCGGGTCCTCTAGCACAGATACGCAGTATTTT
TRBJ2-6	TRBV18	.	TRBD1	CASSEGASGANVLTF	TGTGCCAGCTCAGAGGGGGCGAGTGGGGCCAACGTCCTGACTTTC
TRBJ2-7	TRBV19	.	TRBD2	CASSLGLADLEQYF	TGTGCCAGTAGTCTCGGACTAGCGGACTTAGAGCAGTACTTC
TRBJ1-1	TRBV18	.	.	CASSPFEELNTEAFF	TGTGCCAGCTCACCTTTCGAGGAACTGAACACTGAAGCTTTCTTT
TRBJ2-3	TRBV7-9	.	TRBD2	CASSPGLAGGWGDTQYF	TGTGCCAGCAGCCCGGGACTAGCGGGGGGTTGGGGAGATACGCAGTATTTT
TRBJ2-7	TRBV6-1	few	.	CASSESWGQSF	TGTGCCAGCAGTGAAAGCTGGGGGCAGAGTTTC
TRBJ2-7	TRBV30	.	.	CAWRRHPDSYEQYF	TGTGCCTGGAGGAGACACCCGGACTCCTACGAGCAGTACTTC
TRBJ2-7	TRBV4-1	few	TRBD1	CASSQPYRGRSHEQYF	TGCGCCAGCAGCCAACCCTACAGGGGAAGGTCCCACGAGCAGTACTTC
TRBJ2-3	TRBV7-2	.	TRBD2	CASRRGGGTSGVDTQYF	TGTGCCAGCAGAAGAGGAGGGGGGACTAGCGGGGTGGATACGCAGTATTTT
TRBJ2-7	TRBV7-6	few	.	CASSPIASYGGPDYEQYF	TGTGCCAGCAGCCCTATAGCCAGCTACGGAGGGCCAGATTACGAGCAGTACTTC
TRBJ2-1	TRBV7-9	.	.	CASRPLSDEQFF	TGTGCCAGCAGACCCTTAAGCGATGAGCAGTTCTTC
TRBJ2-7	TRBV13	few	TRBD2	CASSLDFGGTSGSYEQYF	TGTGCCAGCAGCTTAGATTTCGGCGGGACTAGCGGGTCCTACGAGCAGTACTTC
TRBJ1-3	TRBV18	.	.	CASSPYDSSSGNTIYF	TGTGCCAGCTCACCGTACGACAGCAGCTCTGGAAACACCATATATTTT
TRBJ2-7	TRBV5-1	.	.	CASRRIDYYEQYF	TGCGCCAGCAGGAGGATAGACTACTACGAGCAGTACTTC
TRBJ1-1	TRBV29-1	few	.	CSVEAQGGTEAFF	TGCAGCGTTGAAGCACAGGGAGGGACTGAAGCTTTCTTT
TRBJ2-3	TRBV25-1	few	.	CASSELGGTDTQYF	TGTGCCAGCAGTGAATTAGGGGGCACAGATACGCAGTATTTT